Shown below are 6 T cell receptor beta chains from a single sample sequenced in a study of response to subunit inactivated influenza vaccine. In TCRdb, the RT-PCR reads were re-called with MiXCR into one record per CDR3 protein. The profile covers 630,000 or so distinct CDR3 sequences, with 15% to 19% appearing a single time and under 14% taken by the ten largest. The material was PBMCs from blood, obtained roughly 12 days after vaccination. These receptors were obtained from a man aged 45 to 65 who received an inactivated influenza vaccine.

This clonotype was seen repeatedly, ten times or more. CDR3 region: CASSFGQGVNEKLFF. In DNA form, the CDR3 reads TGTGCCAGCAGCTTTGGGCAGGGGGTGAATGAAAAACTGTTTTTT. J is TRBJ1-4 and V is TRBV7-9; TRBD1 aligns across 7 bases. J lost 5 bases, V lost 3 bases, and 6 bases had no gene match. CDR1 and CDR2 (germline): SEHNR, FQNEAQ (reference sequence). The CDR3 has 15 residues.

V usage is TRBV28 and J usage is TRBJ1-1; 7 bases are shared with TRBD1. The germline V gene encodes CDR1 MDHEN and CDR2 SYDVKM. There are 17 residues in the CDR3. Germline trimming cut 4 bases from V and 3 bases from J; bases unmatched to any gene: 14. CDR3 protein: CASSSPTLGRGYTEAFF. In DNA form, the CDR3 reads TGTGCCAGCAGTTCCCCCACCCTTGGCAGGGGGTACACTGAAGCTTTCTTT.

The gene calls are TRBV6-1 and TRBJ2-3; 8 bases are shared with TRBD2. V lost 7 bases and J lost 6; bases outside the gene matches: 12. The CDR3 covers 15 residues. Germline lookup yields CDR1 MNHNS and CDR2 SASEGT. The CDR3 region has the DNA TGTGCCAGCACCCTGACTAGCGACACTTTGGATACGCAGTATTTT. Amino acids: CASTLTSDTLDTQYF.

The chain has TRBV20-1 and TRBJ2-1; D perhaps matches TRBD1 (7 bases). Germline loops: CDR1 DFQATT, CDR2 SNEGSKA (reference sequence). The CDR3 loop spans 13 amino acids. V lost 1 base to trimming and J lost 12 bases, with 16 bases between them. Here the CDR3 DNA reads TGCAGTGCTAGAGCCTCAGGGGGGCGCGGGCAGTTCTTC. This codes for CSARASGGRGQFF.

Only a few counts were recorded for this clonotype. The chain employs TRBV11-2 and TRBJ1-1, with TRBD1 matching over 7 bases. V lost 3 bases to trimming and J lost 6 bases; unmatched junction nucleotides: 10. This CDR3 contains 15 residues. Per the germline V gene, CDR1 is SGHAT and CDR2 is FQNNGV. In nucleotides, the CDR3 is TGTGCCAGCAGCTTGGACGACAGGGAAGGCGCTGAAGCTTTCTTT. This codes for CASSLDDREGAEAFF.

This clonotype was observed a few times. The genes are TRBV4-1 and TRBJ2-1, with TRBD1 matching over 9 bases. Per the germline V gene, CDR1 is MGHRA and CDR2 is YSYEKL. The CDR3 runs 15 residues. V shed 0 bases, J shed 3 bases, and the junction held 0 bases outside the gene matches. In DNA form, the CDR3 reads TGCGCCAGCAGCCAAGAGGGACAGGGCTACAATGAGCAGTTCTTC. It yields the protein CASSQEGQGYNEQFF.